This paragraph reports one T cell receptor (beta chain). Between the trimmed V and J ends, which lost 4 bases and 5 bases, there was a span of 20 bases. CDR1 and CDR2 from the germline V gene are MNHEY and SMNVEV (reference sequence). The CDR3 has 16 amino acids. Seattle participants joined during active infection and were tracked over time. These data belong to a study of blood T cell repertoires in COVID-19. Whole-study context: The study drew acute and convalescent COVID-19 samples from the United States, Italy and Spain. The analysed material was cDNA or gDNA that came from T cells, B-cell-depleted T cells, or PBMCs.

Source study methods: Reference gene primer amplification in the assay estimated nucleated cell counts. Libraries were prepared by immunoSEQ multiplex PCR; TCRdb keeps only in-frame clonotypes and omits some of them. V and J calls and clone size are those listed in that table; D and trimming were worked out from the DNA. This table has 250,000 to 300,000 clones, over 80% appearing once. The sequenced sample was peripheral blood. The rearrangement joins TRBV27 to TRBJ2-5; D is perhaps TRBD2 (5 bases). The receptor's source is a woman aged 45 to 65 with COVID-19, enrolled during active disease. The CDR3 protein is CASSYALSAGWETQYF. CDR3 in DNA: TGTGCCAGCAGTTATGCCCTTTCGGCGGGTTGGGAGACCCAGTACTTC.